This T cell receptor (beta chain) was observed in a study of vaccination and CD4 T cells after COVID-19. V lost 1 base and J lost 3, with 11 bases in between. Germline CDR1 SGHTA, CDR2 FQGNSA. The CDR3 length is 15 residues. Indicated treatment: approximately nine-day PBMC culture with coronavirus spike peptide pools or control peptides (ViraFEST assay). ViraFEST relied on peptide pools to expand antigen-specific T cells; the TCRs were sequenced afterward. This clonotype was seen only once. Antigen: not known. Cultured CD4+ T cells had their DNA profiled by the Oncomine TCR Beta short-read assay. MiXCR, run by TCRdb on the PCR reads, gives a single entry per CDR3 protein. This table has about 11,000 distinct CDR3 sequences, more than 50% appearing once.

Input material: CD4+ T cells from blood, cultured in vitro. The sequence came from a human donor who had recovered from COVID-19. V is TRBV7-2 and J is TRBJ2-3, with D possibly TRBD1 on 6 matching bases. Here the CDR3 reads CASSLVGRGTDTQYF. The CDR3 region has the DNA TGTGCCAGCAGCTTAGTCGGCAGGGGAACAGATACGCAGTATTTT.